This T cell receptor beta chain was obtained from a study of T cell clones after liver transplantation. Turning to the study itself: A pre-transplant mixed lymphocyte reaction with TCRbeta sequencing defined graft-donor-reactive clones followed in post-transplant blood. Subjects received no induction therapy and standard immunosuppression until randomization at 12-24 months post-transplant.

Per germline, CDR1 MNHEY and CDR2 SVGAGI. Trimming at V came to 8 bases and at J to 2 bases, leaving 5 bases not matched to a gene. The CDR3 is 13 amino acids. Remarks on this clone: Its antigen is still unknown.

Produced via immunoSEQ multiplex PCR; TCRdb's table is partial and in-frame only. The table includes some 15,000 clones, 80% to 95% detected once. Study results and caveats: Compared with third party-reactive sequences, donor-reactive ones declined more, independent of withdrawal success.

This receptor was obtained from a human donor who received a liver transplant. The chain uses TRBV6-5 and TRBJ2-5; 7 bases match TRBD1. The specimen was CD8+ T cells from blood, collected before liver transplant. The CDR3 reads CASFGTEQETQYF. Written as DNA, the CDR3 is TGTGCCAGCTTTGGGACAGAGCAAGAGACCCAGTACTTC.